This record covers a single T cell receptor (beta chain). Its antigen is not identified. This specimen comes from a study of cytomegalovirus exposure and HLA in healthy donors. Study findings and constraints: In a later analysis, productive TCRs from donors in an Asian-associated ancestry cluster reportedly carried fewer N-insertions than the cohort mean.

The CDR3 length is 14 residues. Germline V gene lookup returns CDR1 SGDLS and CDR2 YYNGEE. The V gene end was trimmed by 2 bases and the J gene end by 11 bases; junction bases not matched to a gene: 7. 60 Vbeta and 13 Jbeta primers were used in PCR. Assay: immunoSEQ multiplex PCR; the TCRdb copy retains only in-frame clones and omits some. The table lists roughly 120,000 clones, roughly 71% of them singletons. The J gene is TRBJ1-4, the V gene TRBV9; 9 bases map to TRBD1. Material: PBMCs. The TCR was taken from a woman aged 50 to 65 in good health and CMV-seropositive. The CDR3 DNA reads TGTGCCAGCAGCGTTACGGGACAGGGACCCAAACTGTTTTTT. Translated, it gives CASSVTGQGPKLFF.